Below are 23 T cell receptor beta chains sequenced from a single sample in a study of regulatory T cells in long-lasting Graves disease. Researchers made TCR beta libraries by using iRepertoire HTBI primers and running Arm-PCR on CDR3 regions. Using its own MiXCR run on the multiplex PCR reads, TCRdb lists one record per CDR3 protein. This table holds around 400,000 distinct CDR3 sequences, 15% found once. As to time point: newly diagnosed GD, antithyroid drugs for less than 3 months. The TCR library was made from RNA extracted from PBMCs. The input for sequencing was peripheral blood mononuclear cells (PBMCs), taken at new diagnosis, from a patient treated with antithyroid drugs. These receptors originate from a female donor with Graves disease.

At least ten counts were recorded for this clonotype. The chain employs TRBV27 and TRBJ1-6, with D perhaps TRBD1 (6 bases). CDR1 MNHEY and CDR2 SMNVEV come from the germline V gene (reference sequence). V lost 11 bases, J lost 7 bases, and 15 bases lay in between. The CDR3 covers 13 residues. The CDR3 nucleotides are TGTGCCGGAAGGGCGGGGGCGAATTCACCCCTCCACTTT. It yields the protein CAGRAGANSPLHF.

This clonotype was seen ten or more times. The genes are TRBV20-1 and TRBJ2-3, with TRBD2 matching 12 bases. J was trimmed by 3 bases and V by 3 bases; bases with no gene match: 10. The CDR3 contains 17 residues. Germline-derived CDR1 and CDR2 are DFQATT and SNEGSKA (reference sequence). CDR3: CSARGLAGGPETDTQYF. In nucleotides, the CDR3 is TGCAGTGCTAGGGGCCTAGCGGGGGGGCCCGAGACAGATACGCAGTATTTT.

This clonotype was seen repeatedly, ten times or more. J is TRBJ2-7 and V is TRBV24-1; maybe TRBD1 (5 bases). The CDR3 covers 15 residues. Per the germline V gene, CDR1 is KGHDR and CDR2 is SFDVKD. With 5 bases removed from V and 0 bases from J, the gap between germline ends came to 13 bases. CDR3 in amino acids: CATSASPDSSYEQYF. The CDR3, as DNA: TGTGCCACCAGTGCCTCTCCCGACAGCTCCTACGAGCAGTACTTC.

Many counts were recorded for this clonotype. This chain joins TRBV7-3 and TRBJ2-2; 9 bases map to TRBD2. Looked up from germline, CDR1 is SGHTA and CDR2 is FQGTGA. V was clipped by 1 base and J by 0 bases; unmatched bases: 6. CDR3 length equals 18 residues. The CDR3 here is CASSLKGLAGANTGELFF. The CDR3 region has the DNA TGTGCCAGCAGCTTAAAGGGTTTAGCGGGGGCGAACACCGGGGAGCTGTTTTTT.

Ten or more counts support this clonotype. CDR3 nucleotides: TGCGCCAGCAGCCCAAGATCGACCTATGGCTACACCTTC. Its translation: CASSPRSTYGYTF. V is TRBV4-3 and J is TRBJ1-2, with D uncertain. This CDR3 is 13 amino acids long. V was cut by 4 bases and J by 4 bases, with 10 bases left in between. CDR1 LGHNA and CDR2 YSLEER come from the germline V gene.

This clonotype is a singleton in its sample. This chain joins TRBV12-3 or TRBV12-4 and TRBJ1-1, with no clear D. The germline V and J ends were trimmed by 6 bases and 1 base, with 12 bases remaining between them. This CDR3 region has 14 residues. The CDR3 nucleotides are TGTGCCAGCAGCTCACTCTCAGCGAACACTGAAGCTTTCTTT. Its translation: CASSSLSANTEAFF.

This clonotype has a count of ten or more. CDR3 protein: CASSGGNLDTQYF. The CDR3 bases are TGTGCCAGCAGTGGCGGTAACCTTGATACGCAGTATTTT. The chain recombines TRBV2 with TRBJ2-3; D remains unclear. The CDR3 runs to 13 residues. The germline CDR1 and CDR2 sequences are SNHLY and FYNNEI. Trimming removed 4 bases at V and 6 bases at J, with 11 bases between.

This clonotype was observed many times. A junction end diverges from the germline sequence, so it may reflect a read error. The chain recombines TRBV7-6 with TRBJ2-1; D remains ambiguous. The CDR3 extends over 14 amino acids. Germline V gene sequence: CDR1 SGHVS, CDR2 FNYEAQ. The CDR3 region has the DNA TGTGCCAGCAGCTTAGATTGGTCCTCCAATGAGCAGTTCTTC. Protein sequence: CASSLDWSSNEQFF.

Notes on this clonotype: Being one base from a much bigger clone, this may be a read error. This chain uses TRBV29-1 with TRBJ1-2, with D unresolved. The germline V gene encodes CDR1 SQVTM and CDR2 ANQGSEA. Trimming took off 8 bases at V and 6 bases at J, with 22 bases between the two ends. CDR3 size: 14 residues. For the CDR3, the DNA is TGCAGCTCGAGCCCCCTCCGGGGTTCCAATGGCTACACCTTC. Translation: CSSSPLRGSNGYTF.

The V gene is TRBV29-1, the J gene TRBJ2-5; D uncertain. Trimming took off 5 bases at V and 2 bases at J, with 9 bases between the two ends. The CDR3 contains 12 residues. The germline V gene encodes CDR1 SQVTM and CDR2 ANQGSEA. As DNA, the CDR3 is TGCAGCGTTCGCCCCGGGCAAGAGACCCAGTACTTC. As protein: CSVRPGQETQYF.

In its sample, this clonotype was seen many times. One junction end disagrees with the germline gene, perhaps due to a read error. This chain uses TRBV6-1 with TRBJ1-2; no firm D call. Per the germline V gene, CDR1 is MNHNS and CDR2 is SASEGT. The CDR3 extends over 9 amino acids. The CDR3 nucleotides read TGTGCCAGCAGTGATAAGCAGATCTTC. It codes for CASSDKQIF.

The chain couples TRBV5-1 to TRBJ2-5; D not certain. The CDR3 consists of 16 residues. V was trimmed by 2 bases and J by 1 base, leaving 15 bases between them. The germline gives CDR1 SGHRS, CDR2 YFSETQ. CDR3 sequence: CASSLAPQALQETQYF. CDR3 nucleotides: TGCGCCAGCAGCTTAGCCCCCCAGGCCCTCCAAGAGACCCAGTACTTC.

This clonotype was observed many times. The chain carries TRBV9 and TRBJ1-1; weak D call: TRBD1 (5 bases). CDR1 is SGDLS and CDR2 is YYNGEE in the germline V gene. This CDR3 has 15 residues. V lost 0 bases and J lost 1, with 10 bases in between. The CDR3 nucleotides are TGTGCCAGCAGCGTAGATGACAGACAGAACACTGAAGCTTTCTTT. It is translated as CASSVDDRQNTEAFF.

The chain combines TRBV6-2 or TRBV6-3 with TRBJ2-4; 10 bases align to TRBD1. Trimming removed 5 bases from V and 6 bases from J; junction bases left unmatched: 7. This CDR3 contains 15 residues. Germline lookup yields CDR1 MNHEY and CDR2 SVGEGT. Here the CDR3 DNA reads TGTGCCAGCAGTATCCACCGGGACAGGGGAAACATTCAGTACTTC. Translation gives CASSIHRDRGNIQYF.

This clonotype showed up many times. The chain carries TRBV30 and TRBJ2-5; D is unresolved. This CDR3 has 13 amino acids. CDR1 GTSNPN and CDR2 SVGIG come from the germline V gene (reference sequence). The V end lost 1 base, the J end lost 5 bases, and 11 bases lay between the germline ends. CDR3 nucleotides: TGTGCCTGGAGTGCTGGCCACCTGGAGACCCAGTACTTC. This translates into CAWSAGHLETQYF.

A few counts support this clonotype. J is TRBJ2-7 and V is TRBV20-1; TRBD2 matches 14 bases. The CDR3 is 16 amino acids. Germline lookup yields CDR1 DFQATT and CDR2 SNEGSKA (reference sequence). Trimming removed 6 bases from V and 1 base from J; junction bases left unmatched: 8. The CDR3 spells CSASGLAGGHSYEQYF. The CDR3 bases are TGCAGTGCCAGCGGACTAGCGGGAGGCCATTCCTACGAGCAGTACTTC.

This clonotype was counted many times. The gene calls are TRBV7-2 and TRBJ2-1; D is unresolved. This CDR3 contains 12 residues. The germline CDR1 and CDR2 sequences are SGHTA and FQGNSA. Deletions cut 3 bases from V and 6 bases from J, with 6 bases between. The CDR3 sequence: CASSFSFNEQFF. Here the CDR3 DNA reads TGTGCCAGCAGCTTTAGCTTCAATGAGCAGTTCTTC.

This clonotype appeared many times. The gene calls are TRBV20-1 and TRBJ1-2, with TRBD1 as a possible D gene (5 bases). Trimming took off 0 bases at V and 6 bases at J, with 11 bases between the two ends. Germline CDR1 and CDR2: DFQATT and SNEGSKA (reference sequence). The CDR3 spans 13 residues. CDR3 sequence: CSARESGRDGYTF. The CDR3 nucleotides are TGCAGTGCTAGAGAGTCAGGGAGGGATGGCTACACCTTC.

This clonotype was observed a few times. This chain joins TRBV6-1 and TRBJ1-2; no clear D. The CDR3 is 16 amino acids. Germline V lookup: CDR1 MNHNS, CDR2 SASEGT. V shed 4 bases and J shed 5 bases, with 20 bases lying between them. CDR3 residues: CASSAVSINVAYGYTF. For the CDR3, the DNA is TGTGCCAGCAGTGCCGTCTCTATTAATGTAGCGTATGGCTACACCTTC.

This clonotype came up a few times. This CDR3 fails to terminate in the conserved phenylalanine or tryptophan, so it likely reflects a read error. The chain uses TRBV5-8 and TRBJ1-5; TRBD1 might be the D (5 bases). Deletions cut 0 bases from V and 6 bases from J, with 22 bases between. Germline V gene sequence: CDR1 SGHTS, CDR2 YDEGEE. This CDR3 has 18 amino acids. CDR3 nucleotide sequence: TGTGCCAGCAGCTTGGCCAGGGCTTCGGGGTACGTCGGTCAGCCCCAGCATTCT. Translated: CASSLARASGYVGQPQHS.

This clonotype was observed many times. The chain links TRBV28 to TRBJ1-1; D is unresolved. The germline V and J ends were trimmed by 5 bases and 4 bases, with 11 bases remaining between them. Germline V gene data show CDR1 as MDHEN and CDR2 as SYDVKM. The length of the CDR3 is 13 residues. The CDR3 loop is CASSPRLGTEAFF. The CDR3 DNA follows: TGTGCCAGCAGTCCCCGGCTGGGCACTGAAGCTTTCTTT.

This clonotype was observed many times. The chain joins TRBV6-2 or TRBV6-3 to TRBJ2-5; maybe TRBD1 (6 bases). Germline CDR1 MNHEY, CDR2 SVGEGT. V shed 5 bases and J shed 2 bases, with 12 bases lying between them. This CDR3 is 14 amino acids long. The CDR3 nucleotides are TGTGCCAGCAGTGGTCCCAGGGGACAAGAGACCCAGTACTTC. Translated, it gives CASSGPRGQETQYF.

This clonotype was recorded at least ten times. The chain is built from TRBV29-1 and TRBJ1-1, with a tentative D call TRBD1 (6 bases). The V gene's germline CDR1 is SQVTM and CDR2 ANQGSEA. CDR3 length: 13 residues. The V end was cut by 8 bases, the J end by 0 bases, with 13 bases between. This CDR3 reads CSFHRDMNTEAFF. The CDR3 nucleotides are TGCAGCTTCCACCGGGACATGAACACTGAAGCTTTCTTT.